These 3 T cell receptor beta chains were all obtained from the same sample, sequenced in a study of T cells in Graves' hyperthyroidism and ophthalmopathy. The CDR3 regions of TCR beta were amplified from RNA transcripts. HTBI primers were used for first-round RT-PCR of the TCR CDR3. TCRdb re-analysed the multiplex PCR reads in MiXCR, keeping a single row per CDR3 protein. The sample has 490,000 or so distinct CDR3 sequences; 22% are singletons. The specimen was blood. Source of these receptors: a woman in her 70s with Graves' ophthalmopathy.

The V and J genes are TRBV28 and TRBJ2-6; 12 bases are a match to TRBD1. The CDR3 contains 19 residues. CDR1 and CDR2 (germline): MDHEN, SYDVKM. Trimming at V came to 4 bases and at J to 2 bases, leaving 9 bases not matched to a gene. The DNA for the CDR3 is TGTGCCAGCAGTTCCCCTGCTTGGGACAGGGGGCCTGGGGCCAACGTCCTGACTTTC. This codes for CASSSPAWDRGPGANVLTF.

The rearrangement links TRBV9 to TRBJ2-5; 7 bases agree with TRBD2. V trimming: 1 base; J trimming: 4 bases; junction bases outside the gene matches: 7. The V gene's germline CDR1 is SGDLS and CDR2 YYNGEE. This CDR3 is built from 15 residues. The DNA for the CDR3 is TGTGCCAGCAGCGTATCGGCGGGAGTCTCAGAGACCCAGTACTTC. Translating gives CASSVSAGVSETQYF.

This clonotype has at least ten counts. CDR3 protein: CSVSRGRMNTEAFF. The CDR3 coding sequence is TGCAGCGTATCCAGGGGAAGAATGAACACTGAAGCTTTCTTT. The rearrangement uses TRBV29-1 and TRBJ1-1, with D perhaps matching TRBD1 (6 bases). The CDR3 consists of 14 residues. The V end lost 6 bases, the J end lost 0 bases, and 14 bases lay between the germline ends. The V gene's germline CDR1 is SQVTM and CDR2 ANQGSEA.